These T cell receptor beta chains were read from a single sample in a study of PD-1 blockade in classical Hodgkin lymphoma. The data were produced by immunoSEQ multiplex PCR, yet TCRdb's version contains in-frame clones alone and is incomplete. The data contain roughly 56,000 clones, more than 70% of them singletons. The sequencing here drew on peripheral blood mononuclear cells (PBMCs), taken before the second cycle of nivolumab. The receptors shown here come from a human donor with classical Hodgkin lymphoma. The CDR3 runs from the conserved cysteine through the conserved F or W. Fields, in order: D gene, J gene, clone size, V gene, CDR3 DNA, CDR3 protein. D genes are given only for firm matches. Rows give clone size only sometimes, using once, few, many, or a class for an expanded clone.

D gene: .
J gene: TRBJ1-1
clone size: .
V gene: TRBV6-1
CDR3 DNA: TGTGCCAGCAGTGAAGCCAAGACCCGGCCCACTGAAGCTTTCTTT
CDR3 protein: CASSEAKTRPTEAFF

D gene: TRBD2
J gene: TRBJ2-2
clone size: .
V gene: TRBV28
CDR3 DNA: TGTGCCAGCAGTCTACCCGGCCTAGCGGGAGGACCGTGGGAGCTGTTTTTT
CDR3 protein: CASSLPGLAGGPWELFF

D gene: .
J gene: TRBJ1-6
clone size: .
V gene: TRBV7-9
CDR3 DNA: TGTGCCAGCAGCCAGACGGGGTATAATTCACCCCTCCACTTT
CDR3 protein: CASSQTGYNSPLHF

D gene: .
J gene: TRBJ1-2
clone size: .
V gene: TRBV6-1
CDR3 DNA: TGTGCCAGCAGTGACCGTAGGACCTTC
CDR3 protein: CASSDRRTF

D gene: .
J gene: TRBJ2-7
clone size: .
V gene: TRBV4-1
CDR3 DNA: TGCGCCAGCAGCCAAGAAATATTACTAGGCGGAACCTACGAGCAGTACTTC
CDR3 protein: CASSQEILLGGTYEQYF

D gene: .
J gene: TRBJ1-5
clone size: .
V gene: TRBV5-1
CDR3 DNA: TGCGCCAGCAGCTTGGATAGCGGGAATCAGCCCCAGCATTTT
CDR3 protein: CASSLDSGNQPQHF

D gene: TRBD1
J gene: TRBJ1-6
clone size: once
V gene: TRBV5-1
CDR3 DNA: TGCGCCAGCAGCGAGAGGACAGGGTTCTTCGGTTCACCCCTCCACTTT
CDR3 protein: CASSERTGFFGSPLHF

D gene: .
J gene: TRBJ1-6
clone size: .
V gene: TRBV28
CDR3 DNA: TGTGCCAGCAGTTTAAAGGGCATCCATTCACCCCTCCACTTT
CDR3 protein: CASSLKGIHSPLHF

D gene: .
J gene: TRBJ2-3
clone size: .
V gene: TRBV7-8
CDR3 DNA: TGTGCCAGCAGCTCCGTAGGAGCCGCGTCGACAGATACGCAGTATTTT
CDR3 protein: CASSSVGAASTDTQYF

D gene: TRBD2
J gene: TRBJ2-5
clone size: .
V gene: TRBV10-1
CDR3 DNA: TGCGCCAGCAGTGAGAGCGGGGGGCAAGAGACCCAGTACTTC
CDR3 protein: CASSESGGQETQYF

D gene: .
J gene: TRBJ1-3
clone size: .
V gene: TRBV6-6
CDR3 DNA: TGTGCCAGCAGGGACAACTCTGGAAACACCATATATTTT
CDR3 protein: CASRDNSGNTIYF

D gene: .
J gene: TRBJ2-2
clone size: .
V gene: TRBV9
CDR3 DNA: TGTGCCAGCAGCCCTCGGAAGGCCACCGGGGAGCTGTTTTTT
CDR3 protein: CASSPRKATGELFF

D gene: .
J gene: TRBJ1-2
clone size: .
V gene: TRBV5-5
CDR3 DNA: TGTGCCAGCAGCTTGCTATCAGAGGCTAACTATGGCTACACCTTC
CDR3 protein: CASSLLSEANYGYTF

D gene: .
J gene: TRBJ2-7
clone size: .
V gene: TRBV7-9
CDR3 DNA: TGTGCCAGCAGCTCCAGGCTCGGGACAAAAGAGCAGTACTTC
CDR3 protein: CASSSRLGTKEQYF

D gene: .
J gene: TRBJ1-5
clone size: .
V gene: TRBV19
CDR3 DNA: TGTGCCAGTAGTATAGACAGGGCTCAGCCCCAGCATTTT
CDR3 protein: CASSIDRAQPQHF

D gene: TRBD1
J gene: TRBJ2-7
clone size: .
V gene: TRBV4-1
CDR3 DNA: TGCGCCAGCAGCCTCGAACCGGACAGGGTCTACGAGCAGTACTTC
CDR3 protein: CASSLEPDRVYEQYF

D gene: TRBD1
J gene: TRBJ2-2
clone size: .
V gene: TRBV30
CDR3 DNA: TGTGCCTGGAGTGTACTGTGGACAGGGCCGAACAACACCGGGGAGCTGTTTTTT
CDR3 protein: CAWSVLWTGPNNTGELFF

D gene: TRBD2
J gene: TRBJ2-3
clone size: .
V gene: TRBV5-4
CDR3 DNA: TGTGCCAGCACCCTCCAGCGGGGAGATACGCAGTATTTT
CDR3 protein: CASTLQRGDTQYF

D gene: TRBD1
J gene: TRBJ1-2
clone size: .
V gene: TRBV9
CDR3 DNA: TGTGCCAGCAGCGCTAACCTCAGGGAGGGACAGGGAAACTATGGCTACACCTTC
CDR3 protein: CASSANLREGQGNYGYTF

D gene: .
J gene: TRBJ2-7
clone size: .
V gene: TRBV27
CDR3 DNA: TGTGCCAGCAGTCATGAGGCCCCGGGACGGACAGCCTACGAGCAGTACTTC
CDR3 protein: CASSHEAPGRTAYEQYF

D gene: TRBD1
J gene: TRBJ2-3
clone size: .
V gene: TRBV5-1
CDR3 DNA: TGCGCCAGCAGCGTCACCGGGACAGGGAGCGATACGCAGTATTTT
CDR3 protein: CASSVTGTGSDTQYF

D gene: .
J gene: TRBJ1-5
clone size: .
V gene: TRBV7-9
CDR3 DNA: TGTGCCAGCAGCCTTACGGGGGATAGCAATCAGCCCCAGCATTTT
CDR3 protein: CASSLTGDSNQPQHF

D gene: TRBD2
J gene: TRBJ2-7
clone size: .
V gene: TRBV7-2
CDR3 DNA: TGTGCCAGCCGGGGGGGCCTCAACGAGCAGTACTTC
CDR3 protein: CASRGGLNEQYF

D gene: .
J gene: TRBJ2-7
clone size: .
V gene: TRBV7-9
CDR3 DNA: TGTGCCAGCAGCGGGCCCGGCAGGGAGATTGGTAGCTACGAGCAGTACTTC
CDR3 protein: CASSGPGREIGSYEQYF

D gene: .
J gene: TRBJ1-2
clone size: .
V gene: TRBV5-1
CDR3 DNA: TGCGCCAGCAGCTTGGACGGGTCTTATGGCTACACCTTC
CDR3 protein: CASSLDGSYGYTF

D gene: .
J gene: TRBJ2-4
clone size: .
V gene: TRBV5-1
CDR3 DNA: TGCGCCAGCAGCTTGGCTGGGATAGCCAAAAACATTCAGTACTTC
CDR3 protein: CASSLAGIAKNIQYF

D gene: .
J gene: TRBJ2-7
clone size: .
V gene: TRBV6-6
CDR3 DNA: TGTGCCAGCAGTTCCGGGACGCCGACCTACGAGCAGTACTTC
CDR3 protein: CASSSGTPTYEQYF

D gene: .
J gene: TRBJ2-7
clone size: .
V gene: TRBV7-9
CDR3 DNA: TGTGCCAGCAGCCCCCTAACGGCGGGGCAGGGGAGGTACTACGAGCAGTACTTC
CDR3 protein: CASSPLTAGQGRYYEQYF

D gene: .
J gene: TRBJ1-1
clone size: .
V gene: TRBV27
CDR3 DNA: TGTGCCAGCATCCCCGACGGGAACACTGAAGCTTTCTTT
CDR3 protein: CASIPDGNTEAFF

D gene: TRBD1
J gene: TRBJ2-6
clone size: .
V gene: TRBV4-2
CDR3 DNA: TGTGCCAGCAGCCAACTAATCCCCGGGACAGTGATCTCTGGGGCCAACGTCCTGACTTTC
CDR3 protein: CASSQLIPGTVISGANVLTF

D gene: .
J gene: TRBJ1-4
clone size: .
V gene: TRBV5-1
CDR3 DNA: TGCGCCAGCAGCTTGGAGGCCTCCCTCCCTGAAAAACTGTTTTTT
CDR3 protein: CASSLEASLPEKLFF

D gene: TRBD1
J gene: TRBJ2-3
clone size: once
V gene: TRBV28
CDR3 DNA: TGTGCCAGCAACCCGGGACAGGAAACAGATACGCAGTATTTT
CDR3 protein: CASNPGQETDTQYF

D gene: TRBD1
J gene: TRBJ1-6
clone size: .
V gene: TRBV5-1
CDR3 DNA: TGCGCCAGCAGCCCCGCGACAGGGGGAGCTTCACCCCTCCACTTT
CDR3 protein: CASSPATGGASPLHF

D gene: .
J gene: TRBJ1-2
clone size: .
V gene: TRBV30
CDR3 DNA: TGTGCCTGGAGTGACGCCCCCGGGACTAACTATGGCTACACCTTC
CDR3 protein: CAWSDAPGTNYGYTF

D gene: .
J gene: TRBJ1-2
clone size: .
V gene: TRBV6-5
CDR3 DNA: TGTGCCAGCAGCCGGACACTTAATGGCTACACCTTC
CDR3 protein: CASSRTLNGYTF

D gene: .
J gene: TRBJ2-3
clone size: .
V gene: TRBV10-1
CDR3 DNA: TGCGCCAGCAGTGAATTCCGGAGAGATACGCAGTATTTT
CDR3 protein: CASSEFRRDTQYF

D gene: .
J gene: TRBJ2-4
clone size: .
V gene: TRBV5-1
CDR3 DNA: TGCGCCAGCAGCTTGTTGTCGGGAAAAAACATTCAGTACTTC
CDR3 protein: CASSLLSGKNIQYF

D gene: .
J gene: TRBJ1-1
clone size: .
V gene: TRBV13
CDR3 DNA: TGTGCCAGCAGCCTATACACTGAAGCTTTCTTT
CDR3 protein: CASSLYTEAFF

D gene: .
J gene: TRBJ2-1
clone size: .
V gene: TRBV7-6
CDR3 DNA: TGTGCCAGCAGCACCCCTGGGGACGTAGGTCCTCTCTCCTACAATGAGCAGTTCTTC
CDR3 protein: CASSTPGDVGPLSYNEQFF

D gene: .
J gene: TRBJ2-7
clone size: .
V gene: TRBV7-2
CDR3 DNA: TGTGCCAGCAGCTTAGCCGGGGAGAACTCCTACGAGCAGTACTTC
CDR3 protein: CASSLAGENSYEQYF

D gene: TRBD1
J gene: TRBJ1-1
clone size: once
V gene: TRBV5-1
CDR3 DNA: TGCGCCAGCAGCCCGTTCTTGACAGGGCGCATTATGGTTACTGAAGCTTTCTTT
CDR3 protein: CASSPFLTGRIMVTEAFF

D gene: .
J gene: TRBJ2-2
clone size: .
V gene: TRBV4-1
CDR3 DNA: TGCGCCAGCAGCCAAGATCGAGGTACCGGGGAGCTGTTTTTT
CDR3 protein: CASSQDRGTGELFF

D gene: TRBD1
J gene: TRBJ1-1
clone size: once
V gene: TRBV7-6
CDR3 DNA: TGTGCCAGCAGCTTAGTCTCGGGACAGTCCCCCTTTAGCACTGAAGCTTTCTTT
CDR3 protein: CASSLVSGQSPFSTEAFF

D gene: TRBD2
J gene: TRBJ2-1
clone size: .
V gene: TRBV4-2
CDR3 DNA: TGTGCCAGCAGCCCTAGCGGGGGGGCCTCCGATGAGCAGTTCTTC
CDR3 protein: CASSPSGGASDEQFF

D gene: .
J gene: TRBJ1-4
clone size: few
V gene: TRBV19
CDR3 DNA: TGTGCCAGCCGACAAGGGATGAATGAAAAACTGTTTTTT
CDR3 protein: CASRQGMNEKLFF

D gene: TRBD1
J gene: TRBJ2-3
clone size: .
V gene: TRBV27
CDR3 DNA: TGTGCCAGCAGTTCACAGACAGGGGGCGCGGGGTATACGCAGTATTTT
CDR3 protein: CASSSQTGGAGYTQYF

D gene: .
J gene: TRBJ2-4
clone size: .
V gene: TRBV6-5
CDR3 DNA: TGTGCCAGCAATCAAGCCGGAGGGGGCCTTCAGTACTTC
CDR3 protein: CASNQAGGGLQYF

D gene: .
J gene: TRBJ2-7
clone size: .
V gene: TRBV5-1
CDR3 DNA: TGCGCCAGCAGCCCGGAGGGGTTCTACGAGCAGTACTTC
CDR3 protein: CASSPEGFYEQYF

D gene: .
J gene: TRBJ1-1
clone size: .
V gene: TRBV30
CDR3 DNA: TGTGCCTGGAGTGTACGACGGGCAGGGGTTTATCGAGGGACTGAAGCTTTCTTT
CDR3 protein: CAWSVRRAGVYRGTEAFF

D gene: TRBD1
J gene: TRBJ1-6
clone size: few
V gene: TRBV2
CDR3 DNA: TGTGCCAGCAGGGACACAGGGGGCGGCAGTAATTCACCCCTCCACTTT
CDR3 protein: CASRDTGGGSNSPLHF

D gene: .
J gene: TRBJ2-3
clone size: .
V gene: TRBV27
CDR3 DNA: TGTGCCAGCAGTGCCTCCTCCTCCACAGATACGCAGTATTTT
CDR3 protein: CASSASSSTDTQYF

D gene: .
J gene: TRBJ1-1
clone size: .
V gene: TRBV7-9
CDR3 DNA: TGTGCCAGCAGCTGGCTGGGTGGGACTGAAGCTTTCTTT
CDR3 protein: CASSWLGGTEAFF

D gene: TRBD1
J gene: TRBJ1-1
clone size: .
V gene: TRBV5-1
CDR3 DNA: TGCGCCAGCAGTTCAGGGGGGGCCACTGAAGCTTTCTTT
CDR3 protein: CASSSGGATEAFF

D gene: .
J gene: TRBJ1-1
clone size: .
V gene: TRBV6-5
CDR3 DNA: TGTGCCAGCAGCAGGGGGAACACTGAAGCTTTCTTT
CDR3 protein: CASSRGNTEAFF

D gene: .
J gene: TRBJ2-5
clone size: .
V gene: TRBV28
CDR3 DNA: TGTGCCAGCAAAAGGTTTAGCAGAGAACAAGAGACCCAGTACTTC
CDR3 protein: CASKRFSREQETQYF

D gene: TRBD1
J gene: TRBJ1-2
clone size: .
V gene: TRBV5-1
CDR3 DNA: TGCGCCAGCAGCTTACAGGGGAATGGCTACACCTTC
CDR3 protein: CASSLQGNGYTF

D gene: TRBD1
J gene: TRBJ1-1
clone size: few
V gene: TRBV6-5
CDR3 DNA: TGTGCCAGCAGTGGCGACAGGGGATGGGCTGAAGCTTTCTTT
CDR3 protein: CASSGDRGWAEAFF

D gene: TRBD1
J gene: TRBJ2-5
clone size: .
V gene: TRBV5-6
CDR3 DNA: TGTGCCAGCAGCTCCCGGGACAGGATCCAAGAGACCCAGTACTTC
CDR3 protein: CASSSRDRIQETQYF

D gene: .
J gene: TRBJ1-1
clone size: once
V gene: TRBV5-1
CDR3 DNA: TGCGCCAGCAGCTTGGGCTCTACGAACACTGAAGCTTTCTTT
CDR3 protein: CASSLGSTNTEAFF